This TCR beta chain was captured by sequencing in a study of vaccination effects on CD4 cells after COVID-19. General observations from the study: Among infection- and vaccine-induced clones, marked clonal contraction occurred late after vaccination.

There are 17 residues in the CDR3. Germline loops: CDR1 MNHGY, CDR2 SVAAGI. Trimming at V came to 5 bases and at J to 4 bases, leaving 8 bases not matched to a gene. This clone has a single count. Its antigen is still unknown. Some clones are missing from TCRdb's copy, which holds only in-frame ones; the method was immunoSEQ multiplex PCR. The data show approximately 24,000 clones, with over 60% seen just once and about 9.3% held by the top ten. Antigen-specific CD4+ T cells were expanded with viral peptide pools in the ViraFEST assay before sequencing. Subsequent to 10 days of culture, CD4+ T cells were isolated. Neither prior SARS-CoV-2 infection nor positive nucleocapsid antibodies were present in the vaccine recipients. Half the medium was swapped for IL-2 medium on days 3 and 7.

The specimen was CD4+ T cells from PBMCs cultured with HCoV-NL63 spike peptides, collected before COVID-19 vaccination. The sequence came from a human donor who received a COVID-19 vaccine. The V gene is TRBV6-9, the J gene TRBJ2-1, with 13 bases identical to TRBD2. The CDR3 coding sequence is TGTGCCAGCAGTCCATCTTCGACTAGCGGGGGGTACAATGAGCAGTTCTTC. This gives the protein CASSPSSTSGGYNEQFF.